Listed below are T cell receptor beta chains from one sample, sequenced in a study of blood T cell repertoires in COVID-19. Profiled with immunoSEQ multiplex PCR; TCRdb holds only in-frame clones, not every one. The sample comprises over 350,000 clones, nearly 90% of which are singletons, and roughly 2% rests with the top ten. Sequencing input: PBMCs or T cells enriched from blood (not recorded which). The source of these receptors is a young woman with acute COVID-19. Both conserved end residues are part of each CDR3. A D gene is named only where the DNA matches it firmly. Size values are once, few and many counts, or a class for expanded clones, and some rows have none.

>TRBJ1-6|NA|TRBV11-1|NA
CASSFNNSPLHF
TGTGCCAGCAGCTTTAATAATTCACCCCTCCACTTT
>TRBJ1-2|NA|TRBV12-3/TRBV12-4|TRBD1
CASSLTGGRGYTF
TGTGCCAGCAGTCTGACAGGGGGCAGAGGCTACACCTTC
>TRBJ2-7|few|TRBV7-9|NA
CASSLSSSEQYF
TGTGCCAGCAGCTTATCTAGCTCCGAGCAGTACTTC
>TRBJ1-5|NA|TRBV11-2|NA
CASSSGEQPQHF
TGTGCCAGCAGCTCGGGTGAACAGCCCCAGCATTTT
>TRBJ1-3|NA|TRBV5-1|TRBD1
CASSPRQGESSGNTIYF
TGCGCCAGCAGCCCCCGACAGGGGGAGAGCTCTGGAAACACCATATATTTT
>TRBJ1-3|NA|TRBV7-2|NA
CASSLVAGGYSGNTIYF
TGTGCCAGCAGCTTAGTAGCTGGCGGCTACTCTGGAAACACCATATATTTT
>TRBJ1-2|few|TRBV3-1/TRBV3-2|NA
CASSQFGSPYVSYGYTF
TGTGCCAGCAGCCAATTCGGGAGCCCATACGTCTCCTATGGCTACACCTTC
>TRBJ2-7|once|TRBV7-2|TRBD2
CATETLAGVHEQYF
TGTGCCACCGAAACTCTAGCGGGAGTCCACGAGCAGTACTTC
>TRBJ1-2|few|TRBV5-1|NA
CASSLFTSGDGYTF
TGCGCCAGCAGCTTGTTTACCTCAGGCGACGGCTACACCTTC
>TRBJ1-2|NA|TRBV7-9|NA
CASSWNRDLGYTF
TGTGCCAGCAGCTGGAACAGGGATTTGGGCTACACCTTC
>TRBJ2-1|NA|TRBV7-8|NA
CASSLAGSSSYNEQFF
TGTGCCAGCAGCTTAGCGGGCTCGAGCTCCTACAATGAGCAGTTCTTC
>TRBJ1-1|NA|TRBV30|NA
CAWCRTEGTEAFF
TGTGCCTGGTGTAGGACCGAGGGCACTGAAGCTTTCTTT
>TRBJ2-7|NA|TRBV30|TRBD2
CACVLAGTREQYF
TGTGCCTGCGTCTTAGCGGGGACCAGGGAGCAGTACTTC
>TRBJ2-5|NA|TRBV2|TRBD1
CASSEAEGAETQYF
TGTGCCAGCAGTGAGGCAGAGGGGGCAGAGACCCAGTACTTC
>TRBJ1-5|once|TRBV5-6|NA
CASSSGRGQPQHF
TGTGCCAGCAGCTCCGGCCGGGGACAGCCCCAGCATTTT
>TRBJ1-1|NA|TRBV24-1|NA
CATSEGTTEAFF
TGTGCCACCAGTGAAGGGACAACTGAAGCTTTCTTT
>TRBJ1-2|few|TRBV29-1|NA
CSVSDTTNYGYTF
TGCAGCGTTTCCGACACAACTAACTATGGCTACACCTTC
>TRBJ2-1|NA|TRBV18|NA
CASSPRGGSSYNEQFF
TGTGCCAGCTCACCAAGGGGGGGAAGCTCCTACAATGAGCAGTTCTTC
>TRBJ2-5|NA|TRBV20-1|NA
CSARDRETQYF
TGCAGTGCTAGAGATCGAGAGACCCAGTACTTC
>TRBJ1-2|NA|TRBV6-5|NA
CASSYAAGRGAEGYTF
TGTGCCAGCAGTTATGCGGCGGGCAGGGGAGCCGAGGGCTACACCTTC
>TRBJ2-6|once|TRBV27|NA
CASSPRGHNSGANVLTF
TGTGCCAGCAGTCCCCGCGGACATAACTCTGGGGCCAACGTCCTGACTTTC
>TRBJ2-3|NA|TRBV9|TRBD2
CASSVELAGGFTDTQYF
TGTGCCAGCAGCGTAGAGCTAGCGGGAGGCTTCACAGATACGCAGTATTTT
>TRBJ2-3|NA|TRBV28|NA
CASSGRDTQYF
TGTGCCAGTTCAGGGCGGGATACGCAGTATTTT
>TRBJ2-3|NA|TRBV5-1|TRBD2
CASSQGHGLGTDTQYF
TGCGCCAGCAGCCAAGGACACGGACTAGGCACAGATACGCAGTATTTT
>TRBJ1-1|NA|TRBV6-5|NA
CANPTDSSNTEAFF
TGTGCCAACCCGACAGACAGCAGCAACACTGAAGCTTTCTTT
>TRBJ2-3|NA|TRBV7-3|NA
CASSLGLRGTDTQYF
TGTGCCAGCAGCTTAGGACTCCGGGGCACAGATACGCAGTATTTT
>TRBJ2-7|NA|TRBV5-4|TRBD1
CASSTGQSYEQYF
TGTGCCAGCAGCACGGGACAGTCCTACGAGCAGTACTTC